This passage covers 16 T cell receptor beta chains from one sample sequenced in a study of blood T cell repertoires in COVID-19. Sequencing was performed with immunoSEQ multiplex PCR; in TCRdb, only in-frame clones are kept and a portion is missing. The sample shows about 140,000 clones, about 87% of them seen only once. Source material: PBMCs or T cells enriched from blood (not recorded which). The source of these receptors is a man aged 50 or older in a cohort exposed to, infected with or recovered from COVID-19 (not recorded which).

This clone turned up a few times. The rearrangement uses TRBV15 and TRBJ2-2; possible D gene TRBD2, 5 bases. Trimming cost V 1 base and J 0 bases, with 12 bases left between them. The CDR3 length is 17 residues. Looked up from germline, CDR1 is LNHNV and CDR2 is YYDKDF (reference sequence). The CDR3 DNA is TGTGCCACCAGCAGAGTATCCGGGCGGGCGAACACCGGGGAGCTGTTTTTT. This codes for CATSRVSGRANTGELFF. Based on the CDR3 plus reference TRBV15 and TRBJ2-2, the full variable domain is DAMVIQNPRYQVTQFGKPVTLSCSQTLNHNVMYWYQQKSSQAPKLLFHYYDKDFNNEADTPDNFQSRRPNTSFCFLDIRSPGLGDTAMYLCATSRVSGRANTGELFFGEGSRLTVL.

The DNA of the CDR3 is TGTGCCAGCAGCTCAAGACAGGCGTTCTATGGCTACACCTTC. Its protein product is CASSSRQAFYGYTF. The genes are TRBV7-8 and TRBJ1-2, with a weak D call TRBD1 (6 bases). Germline V gene lookup returns CDR1 SGHVS and CDR2 FQNEAQ. The germline V and J ends were trimmed by 4 bases and 4 bases, with 13 bases remaining between them. This CDR3 is 14 amino acids long.

The chain has TRBV10-1 and TRBJ2-2; 10 bases match TRBD1. Germline V gene sequence: CDR1 WNHNN, CDR2 SYGVQD (reference sequence). CDR3 length: 15 amino acids. V was pared by 6 bases and J by 4 bases, with 5 bases of the junction left unmatched. The CDR3 spells CASSDRGRGTGELFF. The DNA for the CDR3 is TGCGCCAGCAGCGACAGGGGGCGAGGCACCGGGGAGCTGTTTTTT.

The chain is built from TRBV18 and TRBJ1-2, with D perhaps TRBD1 (5 bases). CDR3 length: 16 amino acids. CDR1 is KGHSH and CDR2 is LQKENI in the germline V gene. Trimming took off 3 bases at V and 5 bases at J, with 19 bases between the two ends. The CDR3 DNA reads TGTGCCAGCTCACCCCTATCGGAGGGGCTTGAATATGGCTACACCTTC. Translation gives CASSPLSEGLEYGYTF.

This clone has just a few counts. J is TRBJ2-7 and V is TRBV10-2; D is unresolved. CDR1 is WSHSY, CDR2 SAAADI, per germline. The CDR3 consists of 15 residues. Deletions cut 2 bases from V and 5 bases from J, with 16 bases between. DNA for the CDR3: TGCGCCAGCAGTGAGAATCCGGCAGGTCTGGACGAGCAGTACTTC. This codes for CASSENPAGLDEQYF.

This clone occurred a few times. The chain is built from TRBV7-9 and TRBJ1-2; TRBD1 agrees at 8 bases. Germline V gene lookup returns CDR1 SEHNR and CDR2 FQNEAQ (reference sequence). V dropped 5 bases and J dropped 5; count of bases not matched to a gene: 4. The CDR3 has 13 residues. Written as DNA, the CDR3 is TGTGCCAGCAGCCTACAGGGGGTTTATGGCTACACCTTC. As protein: CASSLQGVYGYTF.

The chain couples TRBV4-1 to TRBJ2-1, with 9 bases aligning to TRBD1. The V segment lost 1 base and the J segment 4 bases; nucleotides outside the gene matches: 2. Germline CDR1 is MGHRA and CDR2 is YSYEKL. The CDR3 sequence is 15 residues long. CDR3 amino acids: CASSQGGQGYNEQFF. The CDR3 region has the DNA TGCGCCAGCAGCCAAGGGGGACAGGGTTACAATGAGCAGTTCTTC.

In its sample, this clone was seen a few times. The same CDR3 also results from other DNA sequences found in this sample. The chain links TRBV4-1 to TRBJ1-2; a weak D match, TRBD1 (6 bases). The CDR3 is 15 amino acids. Per the germline V gene, CDR1 is MGHRA and CDR2 is YSYEKL. Trimming took off 4 bases at V and 0 bases at J, with 12 bases between the two ends. In DNA form, the CDR3 reads TGCGCCAGCAGCCCGAGGGACAAAGCTAACTATGGCTACACCTTC. This codes for CASSPRDKANYGYTF.

This chain joins TRBV24-1 and TRBJ2-1, with 12 bases fitting TRBD2. Germline trimming cut 3 bases from V and 0 bases from J; bases unmatched to any gene: 2. The CDR3 totals 17 residues. CDR1 and CDR2 (germline): KGHDR, SFDVKD. The CDR3 DNA is TGTGCCACCAGTGATGGACTAGCGGGACTCTCCTACAATGAGCAGTTCTTC. This translates into CATSDGLAGLSYNEQFF.

V and J are TRBV9 and TRBJ1-5, with a possible D match to TRBD1 (6 bases). V lost 4 bases and J 1 base, leaving 9 bases between the germline ends. The CDR3 consists of 14 residues. Germline CDR1 reads SGDLS; CDR2 reads YYNGEE. The CDR3 DNA follows: TGTGCCAGCAGCCCCGGACAGAGCAATCAGCCCCAGCATTTT. Translated, it gives CASSPGQSNQPQHF.

The chain uses TRBV10-3 and TRBJ1-5; 8 nucleotides line up with TRBD1. V shed 4 bases, J shed 6 bases, and the junction held 14 bases outside the gene matches. Germline V gene sequence: CDR1 ENHRY, CDR2 SYGVKD. There are 17 residues in the CDR3. Here the CDR3 reads CAISADRGAAGGQPQHF. The CDR3 DNA sequence: TGTGCCATCAGTGCTGACAGGGGCGCCGCGGGTGGTCAGCCCCAGCATTTT.

The genes are TRBV12-3 or TRBV12-4 and TRBJ1-5; D might be TRBD1 (5 bases). This CDR3 spans 12 amino acids. The V end was cut by 6 bases, the J end by 7 bases, with 10 bases between. The CDR3 coding sequence is TGTGCCAGCAGCCAGGGCCGCCAGCCCCAGCATTTT. This translates into CASSQGRQPQHF.

The chain couples TRBV29-1 to TRBJ1-2, with 10 bases that match TRBD1. Germline V gene sequence: CDR1 SQVTM, CDR2 ANQGSEA. The CDR3 length is 14 residues. The trim removed 7 bases at V and 8 bases at J, leaving 13 bases unmatched. The CDR3 region has the DNA TGCAGCGCTCGGGGACAGGGGATAAGAGACGGCTACACCTTC. It encodes CSARGQGIRDGYTF.

V and J are TRBV10-3 and TRBJ2-1; TRBD2 might be the D (6 bases). V was shortened by 8 bases and J by 2 bases, with 16 bases between the two germline ends. There are 15 residues in the CDR3. Per the germline V gene, CDR1 is ENHRY and CDR2 is SYGVKD. Here the CDR3 reads CAIRRDNNPYNEQFF. The CDR3 DNA follows: TGTGCCATCCGGAGGGATAATAACCCCTACAATGAGCAGTTCTTC.

V and J are TRBV20-1 and TRBJ2-7; D call uncertain. The germline CDR1 and CDR2 sequences are DFQATT and SNEGSKA (reference sequence). Trimming removed 3 bases from V and 5 bases from J, with 17 bases in between. This CDR3 is built from 14 residues. CDR3 DNA: TGCAGTGCTAGTCGCGGCAGCCCCACCCACGAGCAGTACTTC. Translated: CSASRGSPTHEQYF.

This rearrangement joins TRBV13 to TRBJ2-7, with 7 positions matching TRBD2. J gave up 7 bases and V 8 bases, and 17 bases lay outside the gene matches. The CDR3 is made up of 15 amino acids. CDR1 is PRHDT, CDR2 FYEKMQ, per germline (reference sequence). The CDR3 sequence: CASYPRRAGVREQYF. The CDR3 coding sequence is TGTGCCAGCTACCCCCGAAGGGCGGGAGTAAGGGAGCAGTACTTC.